This TCR beta chain was identified during a study of T cell clones after liver transplantation. Whole-study context: A pre-transplant mixed lymphocyte reaction with TCRbeta sequencing defined graft-donor-reactive clones followed in post-transplant blood.

Thawed unstimulated PBMCs were FACS-sorted by CD3, CD4 and CD8 into two populations. CDR1 MNHEY and CDR2 SMNVEV come from the germline V gene (reference sequence). The CDR3 is 14 residues long. V lost 3 bases, J lost 6 bases, and 15 bases lay in between. Study-wide points: The donor-reactive repertoire was only partly measurable in two subjects, lacking donor cells. A significant post-transplant drop in circulating graft-donor-reactive CD4 TCRbeta sequences occurred in most of the 8 subjects.

Sequencing used immunoSEQ multiplex PCR; TCRdb keeps in-frame clones, though not all of them. Among tens of thousands of clones listed, 80% were seen once. Concerning this clone itself: Its antigen is unidentified.

The sample was CD4+ T cells from blood, taken 12 months after liver transplant. The receptor was isolated from a human patient who received a liver transplant. Some T cells here may be from the graft donor. J is TRBJ2-7 and V is TRBV27; D not resolved. The CDR3 DNA reads as TGTGCCAGCAGTTTGCGAGGTGACGCCTCCGAGCAGTACTTC. Protein: CASSLRGDASEQYF.